The source of this TCR beta chain is a study of blood T cell repertoires in COVID-19 (dated by TCRdb to the early 2020s). Describing the broader study: Collaborator samples came from the United States, Italy and Spain and covered acute and convalescent phases of COVID-19. The material from the prospective study consisted of cDNA or gDNA derived from T cells, B-cell-depleted T cells, or PBMCs. Deeply sampled blood TCRbeta repertoires from subjects exposed to, actively infected with, or recovered from COVID-19 were included in the dataset. The repertoires were made available in a free public database intended to serve as a resource for research on the immune response to SARS-CoV-2. The samples were drawn from two sources: the first 160 participants of the ongoing ImmuneRACE study, and 950 to 1,500 subjects contributed by 6 global collaborators. A de-identified subject ID, COVID-19 status, age in years and sex were almost always included in the sample metadata. Where available, HLA class I and class II types were obtained from metadata supplied by the sample provider rather than from assay-based typing. The investigation overall reported the following: How much clinical and demographic metadata was included differed by source and by participant, and the metadata was provided uncurated.

Each collaborating institution followed its own protocols to collect whole blood in K2EDTA tubes. For TCRbeta analysis, collaborator samples were shipped as frozen whole blood, as isolated PBMCs, or as DNA extracted from either sample type. Of note for this clone: This clone's antigen is unknown. Base qualities are not at hand, and no much larger clone is one base apart.

TCRbeta CDR3 regions were amplified from genomic DNA using the immunoSEQ Assay, a bias-controlled multiplex PCR. Per the source publication's procedure: Nucleated cell counts per sample were estimated from amplification of reference gene primers within the assay. Sequence reads were collapsed and filtered to measure the absolute abundance of every unique TCRbeta CDR3 rearrangement. For each sample, productive Simpson clonality was calculated as the square root of Simpson's diversity index across productive rearrangements. What TCRdb holds here is the immuneACCESS table cut down to in-frame rearrangements. Part of the clones is not present; checked against another copy, under half of the missing clones reflect an unresolved V gene, and the others are unexplained. D and trimming come from the DNA, and the V and J calls and clone size come from that table. For this sample there are 150,000 or so clones; approximately 90% appear just once. The ten largest account for roughly 1.5% of the sample.

Trimming removed 2 bases from V and 4 bases from J, leaving 16 bases between the germline ends. Including the terminal cysteine and phenylalanine, the CDR3 comprises 16 residues. CDR3 DNA only is kept here, 48 bases in frame from base 1. Looking up the germline V gene yields CDR1 MNHEY and CDR2 SVGEGT. The source material was peripheral blood. The sequence was obtained from a woman aged 50 to 60 with acute or convalescent COVID-19. In this chain, TRBV6-2 or TRBV6-3 is recombined with TRBJ2-3; possibly the D gene is TRBD2, per 5 matching bases. The nucleotides are TGTGCCAGCAGTTACGCGGGTTCTCCCGTCCCAGATACGCAGTATTTT. Its translation is CASSYAGSPVPDTQYF.